One sample yielded the 17 T cell receptor beta chains listed below, sequenced in a study of T cells in women clearing cervical HPV infection. The data were produced by immunoSEQ multiplex PCR, yet TCRdb's version contains in-frame clones alone and is incomplete. The sample has about 36,000 clones, and its top ten clones hold roughly 4%. The sequenced material came from blood buffy coat. These receptors were taken from a woman aged 18-69 years with a cervical HPV16 infection that either progressed to CIN3+ or cleared (not recorded which).

With respect to this clone: With the read ending 3 residues before the CDR3 end, the germline J gene is used to fill in that end. The chain employs TRBV11-2 and TRBJ2-1; D may be TRBD2 (6 bases). V gave up 3 bases and J gave up 2 bases, with 11 bases separating them. The CDR3 is made up of 15 amino acids. CDR1 and CDR2 (germline): SGHAT, FQNNGV. CDR3 sequence reads: CASSFAGLTYNEQFF. The CDR3 DNA, read in part, is TGTGCCAGCAGCTTTGCGGGACTCACCTACAATGAG.

Details on this clone: The read finishes 3 residues shy of the CDR3 end, and the germline J gene is used to complete it. The genes are TRBV14 and TRBJ2-1, with TRBD2 matching 7 bases. The CDR3 loop spans 16 amino acids. Trimming removed 4 bases from V and 4 bases from J; junction bases left unmatched: 10. Per germline, CDR1 SGHDN and CDR2 FVKESK. Here the CDR3 reads CASSPFGRGLYNEQFF. The DNA read from the CDR3 is TGTGCCAGCAGCCCCTTTGGGAGGGGCTTATACAATGAG.

The part of the CDR3 DNA that was read is TGTGCCAGTACTATGACCGGGGGACCCGTTGCAACTAATGAAAAA. Translated, it gives CASTMTGGPVATNEK. The whole CDR3 is CASTMTGGPVATNEKLFF. This rearrangement joins TRBV19 to TRBJ1-4; maybe TRBD1 (5 bases). Sequencing ends 3 residues short of the CDR3 end; the germline J gene provides the rest. V was pared by 7 bases and J by 0 bases, with 21 bases between. This CDR3 spans 18 amino acids. The germline V gene has CDR1 LNHDA and CDR2 SQIVND (reference sequence).

In regard to this clone: The read gets to within 3 residues of the CDR3 end, and the germline J gene fills in the rest. The J gene is TRBJ2-5, the V gene TRBV12-3 or TRBV12-4; 8 nucleotides line up with TRBD1. The CDR3 has 15 amino acids. J lost 5 bases, V lost 1 base, and 6 bases had no gene match. The CDR3 region is CASSLVPGGSETQYF. The sequenced part of the CDR3 DNA is TGTGCCAGCAGTTTAGTTCCAGGGGGCTCGGAGACC.

A note on this clone: The read ends 3 residues early relative to the CDR3; the germline J gene fills the gap. The V call is TRBV20-1, the J call TRBJ1-4, with D tentatively TRBD1 (6 bases). The CDR3 has 15 residues. Trimming pared 0 bases from V and 5 bases from J, leaving 13 bases between. Germline loops: CDR1 DFQATT, CDR2 SNEGSKA (reference sequence). The CDR3 DNA, read in part, is TGCAGTGCTAGAGATCGCAGGGACATGAATGAAAAA. Its translation is CSARDRRDMNEK. The full-length CDR3 reads as CSARDRRDMNEKLFF.

Regarding this clone: The read terminates 3 residues before the CDR3 end, so the remaining end is supplied by the germline J gene. The V call is TRBV7-6, the J call TRBJ1-1, with D perhaps TRBD1 (6 bases). Germline values: CDR1 SGHVS, CDR2 FNYEAQ. CDR3 length equals 15 residues. Trimming stripped 3 bases from V and 6 bases from J, with 17 bases between. The CDR3 reads CASSLTGQTGAEAFF. The covered CDR3 bases are TGTGCCAGCAGCTTGACGGGACAAACCGGAGCTGAA.

CDR3 DNA, as far as it was read: TGTGCCAGCAGAGGACAGACCTACGAG. Residues: CASRGQTYE. The CDR3, in full, reads CASRGQTYEQYF. V usage is TRBV2 and J usage is TRBJ2-7, with D maybe TRBD1 (6 bases). Sequencing ends 3 residues short of the CDR3 end; the germline J gene provides the rest. Germline V gene data show CDR1 as SNHLY and CDR2 as FYNNEI. The CDR3 is 12 amino acids. Trimming removed 6 bases at V and 2 bases at J, with 8 bases between.

With regard to this clone: The read falls 3 residues short of the CDR3 end, and the missing part is taken from the germline J gene. The rearrangement uses TRBV5-1 and TRBJ2-7, with D tentatively TRBD1 or TRBD2 (5 bases each). Looked up from germline, CDR1 is SGHRS and CDR2 is YFSETQ. Trimming took 4 bases from V and 3 from J, leaving 11 bases between them. The CDR3 has 13 residues. CDR3 DNA (partial): TGCGCCAGCAGCCAAGAGAGGGGCTACGAG. Protein product: CASSQERGYE. The entire CDR3 reads CASSQERGYEQYF. The full variable domain, with the rest looked up from reference TRBV5-1 and TRBJ2-7, is KAGVTQTPRYLIKTRGQQVTLSCSPISGHRSVSWYQQTPGQGLQFLFEYFSETQRNKGNFPGRFSGRQFSNSRSEMNVSTLELGDSALYLCASSQERGYEQYFGPGTRLTVT.

Details on this clone: The read gets to within 3 residues of the CDR3 end, and the germline J gene fills in the rest. This rearrangement joins TRBV7-3 to TRBJ2-3; TRBD1 is a possible D gene (5 bases). Per the germline V gene, CDR1 is SGHTA and CDR2 is FQGTGA. Trimming removed 3 bases at V and 4 bases at J, with 8 bases between. This CDR3 comprises 13 residues. CDR3 DNA, as far as it was read: TGTGCCAGCAGCTTTAACAGGCCAGATACG. Translated, it gives CASSFNRPDT. The whole CDR3 is CASSFNRPDTQYF.

Concerning this clone itself: From the germline J gene comes the end of the CDR3, since the read stops 3 residues before it. This chain joins TRBV20-1 and TRBJ2-7, with D hard to call. The germline V gene has CDR1 DFQATT and CDR2 SNEGSKA (reference sequence). Trimming left V 1 base short and J 3 bases short, with 10 bases between. CDR3 length: 13 residues. This chain's CDR3 is CSARVGGDYEQYF. The sequenced CDR3 bases are TGCAGTGCTAGAGTTGGCGGAGACTACGAG.

For this clone: The sample carries other DNA sequences with the same CDR3. CDR3 DNA (partial): TGTGCCAGCTCACCACCAACCGGCGGGAGTTTGGCAGATACG. It is translated as CASSPPTGGSLADT. The entire CDR3 protein reads CASSPPTGGSLADTQYF. V gene TRBV18 combines with J gene TRBJ2-3, with 7 bases aligning to TRBD2. The CDR3 is cut off 3 residues early in the read; its end comes from the germline J gene. J was trimmed by 4 bases and V by 0 bases; bases with no gene match: 10. The CDR3 consists of 17 residues. Germline loops: CDR1 KGHSH, CDR2 LQKENI.

Regarding this clone: Read sequence stops 3 residues before the CDR3 end, and the germline J gene provides the missing end. The rearrangement links TRBV30 to TRBJ1-5; D possibly corresponds to TRBD1 (5 bases). This CDR3 region has 14 residues. Germline V lookup: CDR1 GTSNPN, CDR2 SVGIG (reference sequence). V was cut by 1 base and J by 4 bases, with 11 bases left in between. Incomplete CDR3 DNA: TGTGCCTGGAGTGCCCCGGGGGGGAATCAGCCC. Its protein product is CAWSAPGGNQP. The CDR3, in full, reads CAWSAPGGNQPQHF.

In regard to this clone: The read is 3 residues too short to cover the CDR3 end, so that end is filled in from the germline J gene. This sequence joins TRBV18 and TRBJ1-2; TRBD1 might be the D (5 bases). The CDR3 is made up of 14 amino acids. Germline-derived CDR1 and CDR2 are KGHSH and LQKENI. CDR3 DNA (partial): TGTGCCAGCTCACCCGAGGGGTGGGCATACGAC. This sequence encodes CASSPEGWAYD. The full CDR3 is CASSPEGWAYDYTF. Drawing the rest from reference TRBV18 and TRBJ1-2, the complete variable domain is NAGVMQNPRHLVRRRGQEARLRCSPMKGHSHVYWYRQLPEEGLKFMVYLQKENIIDESGMPKERFSAEFPKEGPSILRIQQVVRGDSAAYFCASSPEGWAYDYTFGSGTRLTVV.

About this clone itself: The CDR3 end lies 3 residues beyond the end of the read and is filled in from the germline J gene. The chain couples TRBV9 to TRBJ2-2, with D perhaps matching TRBD2 (7 bases). Deletions cut 3 bases from V and 1 base from J, with 10 bases between. Germline V gene lookup returns CDR1 SGDLS and CDR2 YYNGEE. This CDR3 is built from 15 residues. The CDR3 sequence: CASSGGGRNTGELFF. The part of the CDR3 DNA that was read is TGTGCCAGCAGCGGGGGGGGGCGGAACACCGGGGAG.

A note on this clone: The CDR3 end is not reached by the read, which stops 3 residues before it; the germline J gene fills it in. The V call is TRBV6-2 or TRBV6-3, the J call TRBJ2-2; 7 bases are shared with TRBD1. CDR1 is MNHEY and CDR2 is SVGEGT in the germline V gene. The V gene end was trimmed by 6 bases and the J gene end by 5 bases; junction bases not matched to a gene: 3. The CDR3 is 13 amino acids. This CDR3 reads CASRTGWTGELFF. CDR3 DNA, as far as it was read: TGTGCCAGCAGGACAGGGTGGACCGGGGAG.

Concerning this clone: The read ends 3 residues before the CDR3 terminus; that terminus is restored from the germline J gene. This sequence joins TRBV7-9 and TRBJ2-1; 15 nucleotides align to TRBD2. The ends lost 7 bases at V and 9 bases at J; junction bases unmatched: 7. The germline V gene encodes CDR1 SEHNR and CDR2 FQNEAQ (reference sequence). This CDR3 has 15 amino acids. The CDR3 bases that were read are TGTGCCAGCACTTGGGGACTAGCGGGGGGTGGTGAG. Translation gives CASTWGLAGGGE. The full CDR3 sequence reads CASTWGLAGGGEQFF.

In regard to this clone: The CDR3 is cut off 3 residues early in the read; its end comes from the germline J gene. The chain carries TRBV4-1 and TRBJ2-1; perhaps TRBD2 as D (5 bases). CDR1 and CDR2 (germline): MGHRA, YSYEKL. V was clipped by 0 bases and J by 9 bases, with 18 bases between them. This CDR3 region has 16 residues. The covered CDR3 bases are TGCGCCAGCAGCCAAGAAGTCGGGCTAGCTGATGGTGAG. Its translation is CASSQEVGLADGE. The complete CDR3 reads CASSQEVGLADGEQFF.